This entry lists 10 T cell receptor beta chains sequenced from one sample in a study of blood T cells in healthy people across ages. The authors ran a second PCR of roughly 6 to 12 cycles using a sample-barcoded 5' primer and a J-beta primer mix. TCRdb passed the 5' RACE reads through MiXCR, listing each CDR3 protein once. The table shows about 1,400,000 distinct CDR3 sequences, with roughly 40% occurring only once. Source material: blood. Receptors originate from a woman in her late teens or twenties in good health.

The chain recombines TRBV5-5 with TRBJ2-5; 7 nucleotides align to TRBD1. Germline CDR1 SGHKS, CDR2 YYEKEE (reference sequence). The CDR3 has 14 amino acids. Trimming cost V 5 bases and J 0 bases; bases outside gene matches: 4. The CDR3 DNA reads TGTGCCAGCAGTTCGGGACAGAACCAAGAGACCCAGTACTTC. Translated, it gives CASSSGQNQETQYF. The full variable domain, its missing parts supplied by reference TRBV5-5 and TRBJ2-5, is DAGVTQSPTHLIKTRGQQVTLRCSPISGHKSVSWYQQVLGQGPQFIFQYYEKEERGRGNFPDRFSARQFPNYSSELNVNALLLGDSALYLCASSSGQNQETQYFGPGTRLLVL.

The genes are TRBV12-3 or TRBV12-4 and TRBJ2-5, with 7 positions matching TRBD2. The length of the CDR3 is 15 residues. V shed 0 bases and J 3 bases; nucleotides not matched to a gene: 4. In nucleotides, the CDR3 is TGTGCCAGCAGTTTAGCGCTAGCGGATAAAGAGACCCAGTACTTC. It translates to CASSLALADKETQYF.

J is TRBJ2-3 and V is TRBV20-1; D might be TRBD2 (6 bases). The CDR3 runs to 14 residues. V gave up 5 bases and J gave up 1 base, with 13 bases separating them. CDR1 is DFQATT and CDR2 is SNEGSKA in the germline V gene (reference sequence). The CDR3 sequence: CSAAPGLRTDTQYF. The CDR3 region has the DNA TGCAGTGCTGCCCCGGGACTCCGCACAGATACGCAGTATTTT.

Of note for this clonotype: Lacking the conserved final phenylalanine or tryptophan, this CDR3 likely reflects a read error. The chain has TRBV4-1 and TRBJ1-1, with no clear D. In germline, CDR1 is MGHRA, CDR2 YSYEKL. This CDR3 is built from 13 residues. V lost 0 bases and J 5 bases, leaving 7 bases between the germline ends. This chain's CDR3 is CASSQEGLTEAFL. Here the CDR3 DNA reads TGCGCCAGCAGCCAAGAGGGCCTAACTGAAGCTTTCCTT.

The gene calls are TRBV11-2 and TRBJ2-3; D is uncertain. Per germline, CDR1 SGHAT and CDR2 FQNNGV. This CDR3 region has 14 residues. V lost 5 bases to trimming and J lost 2 bases, with 11 bases between them. CDR3: CASSKMGNTDTQYF. As DNA, the CDR3 is TGTGCCAGCAGCAAGATGGGAAACACAGATACGCAGTATTTT.

The chain employs TRBV6-1 and TRBJ2-7, with D perhaps TRBD1 (6 bases). TRBJ2-5 explains the end of the DNA better; the J call may be wrong. Germline V gene data show CDR1 as MNHNS and CDR2 as SASEGT. This CDR3 spans 15 amino acids. The CDR3 spells CASSEWSRGQETQYF. DNA of the CDR3: TGTGCCAGCAGTGAATGGTCCAGGGGTCAAGAGACCCAGTACTTC.

The chain employs TRBV27 and TRBJ2-4; TRBD2 matches 11 bases. The J call may be in error: the DNA end matches TRBJ2-7 better. The CDR3 length is 16 residues. Germline CDR1 MNHEY, CDR2 SMNVEV (reference sequence). The CDR3 region is CASSLSWSLAGGEQYF. The CDR3 DNA follows: TGTGCCAGCAGTTTATCGTGGTCTCTAGCGGGAGGCGAGCAGTACTTC.

This chain links TRBV15 with TRBJ1-2, with D maybe TRBD1 (6 bases). V lost 1 base and J 3 bases, leaving 12 bases between the germline ends. Germline V gene lookup returns CDR1 LNHNV and CDR2 YYDKDF (reference sequence). This CDR3 has 15 amino acids. This chain's CDR3 is CATSRGGTKHYGYTF. Written as DNA, the CDR3 is TGTGCCACCAGCAGAGGGGGGACAAAACACTATGGCTACACCTTC.

The genes are TRBV15 and TRBJ2-1; no clear D gene. Trimming took 3 bases from V and 0 from J, leaving 9 bases between them. CDR1 is LNHNV, CDR2 YYDKDF, per germline (reference sequence). CDR3 length equals 15 residues. DNA for the CDR3: TGTGCCACCAGCAGGAGACCCAGCTCCTACAATGAGCAGTTCTTC. Residues: CATSRRPSSYNEQFF.

The genes are TRBV5-8 and TRBJ1-5; no firm D call. Trimming cost V 4 bases and J 2 bases, with 10 bases left between them. The germline V gene has CDR1 SGHTS and CDR2 YDEGEE. The CDR3 has 14 residues. The DNA of the CDR3 is TGTGCCAGCAGCCTCCTTTCGGGCAATCAGCCCCAGCATTTT. This encodes CASSLLSGNQPQHF.